This T cell receptor (beta chain) was sequenced for a study of beta chain features in type 1 diabetes (dated by TCRdb to the late 2010s). Concerning the study at large: No differences in mean age, gender distribution, total cell number or subset yield were found between patients and healthy donors. A total of 85 million to 110 million sorted cells were examined across all samples, and RNA yield correlated strongly with the number of cells per subset. In the study, TCRB repertoires of sorted circulating CD4+ T cell subsets from recently diagnosed type 1 diabetes patients were compared with those of matched healthy donors. Regulatory and stem cell-like memory subsets were isolated from only 8 patients and about 8 healthy donors, whereas naive and central memory subsets came from all 30 or so donors.

This clone was detected a few times. Its antigen specificity is not known. Base qualities were left out, and no much larger clone turns up one base away. All of the isolated RNA was reverse transcribed with the High Capacity cDNA Reverse Transcription Kit, so expressed TCRB transcripts were sequenced. Naive, central memory and regulatory T cell samples underwent deep immunoSEQ sequencing, averaging around 4 million total reads per sample. After sorted cells were lysed in RLT buffer, RNA was extracted with DNase-treated RNeasy Micro or Mini kits, with the choice depending on cell number. To prevent cross-contamination, each cell subset was processed individually, whereas patient and healthy donor samples were processed jointly. The immunoSEQ multiplex PCR was used to amplify TCRB sequences from cDNA, generating 87-bp fragments that spanned the CDR3 region. Sequencing of the amplicons was performed on the Illumina HiSeq platform. The original methods were these. Synthetic template baselines were used to correct PCR bias computationally, reads within Hamming distance 2 were collapsed together, and singletons that could not be merged were discarded. Reads were aligned to IMGT to assign V, D and J genes, CDR3 length, and insertions or deletions at six rearrangement sites. Within each subset, clonotype counts were normalized to sorted cell number, after which true diversity and Gini coefficients were computed with the tcR R package. The overlap coefficient, calculated on TCRB nucleotide sequences, was used to quantify repertoire sharing. What TCRdb holds here is the immuneACCESS table cut down to in-frame rearrangements. Part of the clones is not present; checked against another copy, under half of the missing clones reflect an unresolved V gene, and the others are unexplained. The D gene and trimming were derived from the DNA, and the V and J assignments and clone size from that table. This sample has fewer than 200,000 clones in its table, and around 10% of those were observed once. The ten largest clones take up approximately 0.46% of the sample.

CDR1 and CDR2 were assigned from the germline V gene (reference sequence) as DFQATT and SNEGSKA. The CDR3 goes from the cysteine to the phenylalanine over 11 residues. CDR3 DNA is the only sequence kept; it has 33 bases, read in frame from the first base. Beyond this particular receptor, the publication reports: PCR may preferentially amplify shorter templates, but because patient and control samples were amplified and corrected together, any resulting skew would affect both groups equally. Patients with type 1 diabetes made fewer insertions and deleted more nucleotides at VDJ recombination sites, implying thymic rearrangement abnormalities. In all four CD4+ subsets, TCRB CDR3 length was moderately but significantly shorter in type 1 diabetes patients. Because cDNA was sequenced instead of genomic DNA, highly expressing activated cells could be over-represented, though the groups showed no difference in activation or CD3 levels. The naive, central memory and regulatory TCRB repertoires appeared to resemble one another more closely among patients than among healthy donors. HLA sub-analyses involved small numbers of individuals, so any influence of HLA type on TCRB rearrangement remained unresolved.

Each donor gave one peripheral blood draw, averaging approximately 110 mL, which was collected into heparinised tubes. A BD FACSAria II and a panel including CD45RO, CCR7, CD25, CD127, CD95 and CD27 were used to sort naive, central memory, regulatory and stem cell-like memory CD4+ T cells. All sorted populations exceeded 98% purity. PBMCs were separated immediately by Lymphoprep density gradient centrifugation and were stained directly, without being cultured. So that batch effects would be minimized, each experiment stained and sorted samples in pairs, pairing one healthy donor with one patient. Material for sequencing was central memory CD4+ T cells from blood. This clonotype was obtained from a man aged 25-45 years with type 1 diabetes. This chain is built from TRBV20-1 and TRBJ1-2; there is no confident call for the D gene. The DNA sequence is TGCTCGCAGTCCGAAGACTATGGCTACACCTTC. This is translated as CSQSEDYGYTF.